These 27 T cell receptor beta chains originate from one sample sequenced in a study of blood T cell repertoires in COVID-19 (TCRdb year 2020). Library generation was performed with the immunoSEQ multiplex PCR assay. TCRdb's version of the immuneACCESS table is confined to in-frame rearrangements and falls short of the full clone set. An unresolved V gene accounts for under half of the shortfall where checked; the remainder is of unknown origin. Here the sample has roughly 41,000 clones; approximately 85% occur a single time. The top ten clones comprise around 16% of the sample. What was sequenced was peripheral blood. All receptors come from a human donor in a cohort sampled during active COVID-19. The donor label of this sample is uncertain.

V gene TRBV12-3 or TRBV12-4 combines with J gene TRBJ2-5, with D maybe TRBD2 (6 bases). The CDR3 totals 13 residues. Between the trimmed V and J ends, which lost 4 bases and 4 bases, there was a span of 10 bases. CDR3 bases: TGTGCCAGCAGTTCCGGGACTTCAGAGACCCAGTACTTC. This gives the protein CASSSGTSETQYF.

The V and J genes are TRBV4-2 and TRBJ2-1, with 7 bases fitting TRBD1. CDR1 and CDR2 from the germline V gene are LGHNA and YNFKEQ. The CDR3 sequence is 16 residues long. Unmatched junction bases numbered 15, after V lost 3 bases and J lost 10 bases. CDR3: CASSQPGQWPREEQFF. The CDR3 DNA sequence: TGTGCCAGCAGCCAGCCGGGACAGTGGCCCCGAGAGGAGCAGTTCTTC.

The V call is TRBV5-1, the J call TRBJ2-5; 7 nucleotides agree with TRBD2. The CDR3 spans 15 residues. V shed 3 bases, J shed 2 bases, and the junction held 7 bases outside the gene matches. Germline loops: CDR1 SGHRS, CDR2 YFSETQ. The CDR3 DNA sequence: TGCGCCAGCAGCTCGGGAGGACTCGAGCAAGAGACCCAGTACTTC. Translation gives CASSSGGLEQETQYF.

The rearrangement uses TRBV5-1 and TRBJ1-2, with D possibly being TRBD1 (5 bases). The CDR3 runs 15 residues. Trimming took 0 bases from V and 4 from J, leaving 13 bases between them. Germline V gene lookup returns CDR1 SGHRS and CDR2 YFSETQ. The CDR3 DNA sequence: TGCGCCAGCAGCTTGGATGTGGGGCGCTCCTATGGCTACACCTTC. Protein sequence: CASSLDVGRSYGYTF.

V is TRBV11-3 and J is TRBJ2-2; 9 bases map to TRBD1. Germline V gives CDR1 SGHNT, CDR2 YENEEA. The CDR3 covers 13 residues. Germline trimming cut 5 bases from V and 8 bases from J; bases unmatched to any gene: 3. DNA for the CDR3: TGTGCCAGCAGCGGGGGACAGGGAGGGGAGCTGTTTTTT. Translated, it gives CASSGGQGGELFF.

The chain has TRBV7-8 and TRBJ2-7, with 7 bases that match TRBD1. In germline, CDR1 is SGHVS, CDR2 FQNEAQ. J was trimmed by 3 bases and V by 1 base; bases with no gene match: 6. CDR3 length: 15 amino acids. The CDR3 region has the DNA TGTGCCAGCAGCTTAGTCGTCGGGACAGTCTACGAGCAGTACTTC. This translates into CASSLVVGTVYEQYF.

The rearrangement links TRBV18 to TRBJ2-7, with 12 bases that match TRBD2. Trimming cost V 3 bases and J 4 bases; bases outside gene matches: 7. The CDR3 consists of 16 residues. The germline V gene has CDR1 KGHSH and CDR2 LQKENI. CDR3 coding DNA: TGTGCCAGCTCACCGGCTAGCGGGGGGGCCTTTTACGAGCAGTACTTC. Its translation: CASSPASGGAFYEQYF.

The chain combines TRBV9 with TRBJ2-7, with a possible D match to TRBD1 (6 bases). The CDR3 has 13 amino acids. Germline V lookup: CDR1 SGDLS, CDR2 YYNGEE. With 5 bases removed from V and 3 bases from J, the gap between germline ends came to 12 bases. The CDR3 sequence is CASSTGHNYEQYF. In DNA form, the CDR3 reads TGTGCCAGCAGTACGGGACACAACTACGAGCAGTACTTC.

The chain links TRBV5-1 to TRBJ1-1; 10 bases are shared with TRBD1. Germline CDR1 SGHRS, CDR2 YFSETQ. J gave up 4 bases and V 0 bases, and 3 bases lay outside the gene matches. The CDR3 consists of 15 residues. The DNA of the CDR3 is TGCGCCAGCAGCTTGGGGGGACAGGGGATCACTGAAGCTTTCTTT. It specifies CASSLGGQGITEAFF.

The chain uses TRBV4-2 and TRBJ2-4; the match to TRBD2 covers 12 bases. Germline V lookup: CDR1 LGHNA, CDR2 YNFKEQ. V dropped 1 base and J dropped 1; count of bases not matched to a gene: 8. The CDR3 contains 19 residues. This CDR3 is CASSQAVLAGGPAKNIQYF. CDR3 sequence (DNA): TGTGCCAGCAGCCAAGCGGTTCTAGCGGGGGGGCCTGCCAAAAACATTCAGTACTTC.

V and J are TRBV7-2 and TRBJ1-5; a possible D gene is TRBD1 (5 bases). This CDR3 has 15 residues. Germline V gene sequence: CDR1 SGHTA, CDR2 FQGNSA. Trimming removed 1 base at V and 7 bases at J, with 14 bases between. The CDR3 bases are TGTGCCAGCAGCTTAGTTGGGCAGGGAAAACAGCCCCAGCATTTT. Translated, it gives CASSLVGQGKQPQHF.

This clone showed up just once. The chain couples TRBV6-2 or TRBV6-3 to TRBJ2-1; TRBD2 aligns across 13 bases. Germline V gene data show CDR1 as MNHEY and CDR2 as SVGEGT. V dropped 5 bases and J dropped 8; count of bases not matched to a gene: 12. The CDR3 length is 17 residues. The CDR3, as DNA: TGTGCCAGCAGTGACCCGGGACTAGCGGGAAGAAACTATGAGCAGTTCTTC. Residues: CASSDPGLAGRNYEQFF.

The J gene is TRBJ2-7, the V gene TRBV12-3 or TRBV12-4, with D possibly being TRBD1 (8 bases). The CDR3 contains 13 residues. Trimming cost V 2 bases and J 7 bases, with 12 bases left between them. DNA for the CDR3: TGTGCCAGCAGTTTAAACAGGGGGGGAGAGCAGTACTTC. It codes for CASSLNRGGEQYF.

The chain uses TRBV6-4 and TRBJ1-2; the match to TRBD1 covers 8 bases. CDR3 length equals 15 residues. The J segment lost 2 bases and the V segment lost 9 bases, leaving 11 bases of the junction unmatched. CDR1 and CDR2 from the germline V gene are MRHNA and SNTAGT. The DNA of the CDR3 is TGTGCCAGACCTCACTGGGACAGGTACAACTATGGCTACACCTTC. It translates to CARPHWDRYNYGYTF.

The CDR3 protein is CASSTDTFYGYTF. The CDR3 nucleotides are TGTGCCAGTAGTACGGACACGTTCTATGGCTACACCTTC. The chain recombines TRBV19 with TRBJ1-2, with D possibly TRBD1 on 5 matching bases. CDR3 length: 13 amino acids. V was trimmed by 4 bases and J by 4 bases, leaving 10 bases between them. Germline CDR1 and CDR2: LNHDA and SQIVND (reference sequence).

The chain is built from TRBV28 and TRBJ1-2; 12 bases map to TRBD1. The CDR3 has 15 amino acids. CDR1 is MDHEN, CDR2 SYDVKM, per germline. V was pared by 6 bases and J by 7 bases, with 9 bases of the junction left unmatched. CDR3 sequence: CASSRPGQGASGYTF. In DNA form, the CDR3 reads TGTGCCAGCAGCCGACCGGGACAGGGGGCGAGTGGCTACACCTTC.

The chain uses TRBV11-3 and TRBJ2-3, with 11 bases that match TRBD2. This CDR3 spans 15 amino acids. The V segment lost 4 bases and the J segment 3 bases; nucleotides outside the gene matches: 3. CDR1 SGHNT and CDR2 YENEEA come from the germline V gene. CDR3 in DNA: TGTGCCAGCAGCTCCGGGACTAGCGGTACAGATACGCAGTATTTT. Its translation: CASSSGTSGTDTQYF.

CDR3 in amino acids: CATSRASGTGSYEQYF. CDR3 nucleotide sequence: TGTGCCACCAGCAGAGCCTCCGGGACAGGGTCCTACGAGCAGTACTTC. The chain employs TRBV15 and TRBJ2-7; 9 bases are a match to TRBD1. CDR3 size: 16 residues. With 1 base clipped from V and 1 base from J, the junction kept 5 bases outside the gene matches. Germline CDR1 and CDR2: LNHNV and YYDKDF (reference sequence).

The chain couples TRBV18 to TRBJ2-5; 10 bases fit TRBD2. From germline, CDR1 is KGHSH and CDR2 LQKENI. The CDR3 sequence is 17 residues long. The V and J ends lost 3 bases and 4 bases, in that order; junction bases with no gene match: 11. The CDR3 loop is CASSPSSGGAQGETQYF. The CDR3 nucleotides read TGTGCCAGCTCACCGTCCAGCGGGGGGGCTCAGGGAGAGACCCAGTACTTC.

V usage is TRBV6-5 and J usage is TRBJ1-1; no definite D call. V was clipped by 4 bases and J by 10 bases, with 13 bases between them. CDR3 length: 12 residues. The V gene's germline CDR1 is MNHEY and CDR2 SVGAGI. The CDR3 DNA reads as TGTGCCAGCAGTTCATCGAGGCATCGAGCTTTCTTT. Encoded protein: CASSSSRHRAFF.

This chain connects TRBV6-2 or TRBV6-3 to TRBJ1-2, with TRBD1 matching over 9 bases. CDR1 MNHEY and CDR2 SVGEGT come from the germline V gene. CDR3 length: 16 residues. J was trimmed by 4 bases and V by 5 bases; bases with no gene match: 11. CDR3 in amino acids: CASSRTTGGSFYGYTF. The CDR3 DNA is TGTGCCAGCAGTCGAACGACAGGGGGGTCATTCTATGGCTACACCTTC.

The rearrangement uses TRBV5-4 and TRBJ2-1; 7 positions agree with TRBD2. This CDR3 contains 17 residues. The germline CDR1 and CDR2 sequences are SGHNT and YYREEE (reference sequence). Trimming cost V 3 bases and J 4 bases; bases outside gene matches: 13. The CDR3 sequence: CASSSGTGGVMYNEQFF. CDR3 sequence (DNA): TGTGCCAGCAGCTCTGGGACGGGGGGAGTAATGTACAATGAGCAGTTCTTC. The entire variable domain, with the rest obtained from reference TRBV5-4 and TRBJ2-1, is as follows: ETGVTQSPTHLIKTRGQQVTLRCSSQSGHNTVSWYQQALGQGPQFIFQYYREEENGRGNFPPRFSGLQFPNYSSELNVNALELDDSALYLCASSSGTGGVMYNEQFFGPGTRLTVL.

This chain links TRBV6-5 with TRBJ1-2, with D perhaps TRBD1 (6 bases). The CDR3 length is 13 residues. V gave up 7 bases and J gave up 2 bases, with 11 bases separating them. Germline V gene lookup returns CDR1 MNHEY and CDR2 SVGAGI. CDR3 sequence: CASMRGGNYGYTF. CDR3 nucleotides: TGTGCCAGCATGAGGGGGGGAAACTATGGCTACACCTTC.

This chain connects TRBV5-1 to TRBJ2-3; the match to TRBD1 covers 10 bases. With V trimmed by 4 bases and J by 5 bases, 7 bases remained unmatched. The CDR3 loop spans 15 amino acids. Per germline, CDR1 SGHRS and CDR2 YFSETQ. The CDR3 nucleotides read TGCGCCAGCAGCGTCCGGGACAGGGGAAGAGATACGCAGTATTTT. Translation gives CASSVRDRGRDTQYF. The full variable domain, in which reference TRBV5-1 and TRBJ2-3 provide the parts outside the CDR3, is KAGVTQTPRYLIKTRGQQVTLSCSPISGHRSVSWYQQTPGQGLQFLFEYFSETQRNKGNFPGRFSGRQFSNSRSEMNVSTLELGDSALYLCASSVRDRGRDTQYFGPGTRLTVL.

The CDR3 nucleotides read TGCGCCAGCAGCCGCCAGTGGGGGGGCTCCGGGGAGCTGTTTTTT. Translated, it gives CASSRQWGGSGELFF. V and J are TRBV4-1 and TRBJ2-2, with TRBD2 as a possible D gene (7 bases). Germline CDR1 MGHRA, CDR2 YSYEKL. The CDR3 length is 15 residues. V was shortened by 4 bases and J by 6 bases, with 15 bases between the two germline ends.

This clone was seen only a few times. The chain joins TRBV27 to TRBJ2-7, with TRBD1 identical over 7 bases. The V segment lost 6 bases and the J segment 0 bases; nucleotides outside the gene matches: 8. The length of the CDR3 is 15 residues. Germline lookup yields CDR1 MNHEY and CDR2 SMNVEV (reference sequence). The CDR3 bases are TGTGCCAGCAGGCCACAGGGGTCCTTCTCCTACGAGCAGTACTTC. Protein sequence: CASRPQGSFSYEQYF.

The V and J genes are TRBV3-1 (or the pseudogene TRBV3-2) and TRBJ1-4; 11 positions match TRBD1. The trim removed 4 bases at V and 7 bases at J, leaving 8 bases unmatched. CDR3 length: 16 amino acids. Germline V lookup: CDR1 LGHDT, CDR2 YNNKEL (reference sequence). CDR3 protein: CASSLDPGTGGEKLFF. In nucleotides, the CDR3 is TGTGCCAGCAGCCTAGACCCCGGGACAGGGGGTGAAAAACTGTTTTTT.